A selection of T cell receptor beta chains follows, all from one sample in a study of CD8 T cells in ankylosing spondylitis. One entry per CDR3 protein results from TCRdb running MiXCR on the 5' RACE reads. The data show under 150,000 distinct CDR3 sequences, roughly 10% seen once. Sequences were obtained from blood, either unsorted or a sorted T cell fraction (not recorded which). The source is a female donor with ankylosing spondylitis or in good health (not recorded which). The CDR3 runs from the conserved cysteine through the conserved F or W. The order of the fields is D gene, clone size, V gene, J gene, CDR3 DNA, CDR3 protein. D genes are given only for firm matches. Some rows have no size entry. The others give once, few or many, or a class for an expanded clone.

TRBD2,few,TRBV19,TRBJ2-7,TGTGCCAGTAGTATAGAACTTCTTAGCGGGAGTCCCTACGAGCAGTACTTC,CASSIELLSGSPYEQYF
TRBD1,-,TRBV7-2,TRBJ2-1,TGTGCCAGCAGTTTAGGACAGGGAGTGGGCAATGAGCAGTTCTTC,CASSLGQGVGNEQFF
-,many,TRBV20-1,TRBJ2-7,TGCAGTGCTAGAGATGAGGAAGAGCAGTACTTC,CSARDEEEQYF
-,once,TRBV5-1,TRBJ1-2,TGCGCCAGCAGCTTGGGGCCGACAGTCTATGGCTACACCTTC,CASSLGPTVYGYTF
-,-,TRBV19,TRBJ2-6,TGTGCCAGTAGTTACAGAAACTCTGGGGCCAACGTCCTGACTTTC,CASSYRNSGANVLTF
TRBD1,few,TRBV20-1,TRBJ1-5,TGCAGTGCTAGAGGACAGGGCGGTCAGCCCCAGCATTTT,CSARGQGGQPQHF
-,many,TRBV7-6,TRBJ2-3,TGTGCCAGCAGCCACGGACGAACCGTCATAAACACAGATACGCAGTATTTT,CASSHGRTVINTDTQYF
TRBD2,many,TRBV12-3/TRBV12-4,TRBJ2-7,TGTGCCAGCAGTTCGGAGCGGGAGCCCTACGAGCAGTACTTC,CASSSEREPYEQYF
-,many,TRBV11-2,TRBJ2-7,TGTGCCAGCAGCTTAGTCAGGGGCGACGAGCAGTACTTC,CASSLVRGDEQYF
-,many,TRBV27,TRBJ1-6,TGTGCCAGCAGTCCACATAACGACAGGAGACTGCCCCTCCACTTT,CASSPHNDRRLPLHF
-,-,TRBV11-2,TRBJ2-2,TGTGCCAGCAGCTTAGAGGCTGTCGGGGAGCTGTTTTTT,CASSLEAVGELFF
-,many,TRBV10-3,TRBJ2-1,TGTGCCATCAAGGGTACACTCTCCTACAATGAGCAGTTCTTC,CAIKGTLSYNEQFF
-,many,TRBV5-4,TRBJ2-2,TGTGCCAGCAGCTTCGACAACACCGGGGAGCTGTTTTTT,CASSFDNTGELFF
-,many,TRBV12-3/TRBV12-4,TRBJ1-2,TGTGCCAGCAGTTTTTTATCAGGGACTAACTATGGCTACACCTTC,CASSFLSGTNYGYTF
-,many,TRBV29-1,TRBJ2-6,TGCAGCGTTTATTACGGGCCGAACTCTGGGGCCAACGTCCTGACTTTC,CSVYYGPNSGANVLTF
-,many,TRBV18,TRBJ2-3,TGTGCCAGCTCACCACCTTCCAAGGGTACAGATACGCAGTATTTT,CASSPPSKGTDTQYF
TRBD1,many,TRBV5-1,TRBJ2-2,TGCGCCAGCAGCTCTCAGGGGGCGCGAACCGGGGAGCTGTTTTTT,CASSSQGARTGELFF
TRBD1,many,TRBV20-1,TRBJ1-4,TGCAGTGCTACTGGAGGGGGCACTAATGAAAAACTGTTTTTT,CSATGGGTNEKLFF
-,-,TRBV6-5,TRBJ1-1,TGTGCCAGCAGTATTACTCAGGGAGGGAGCACTGAAGCTTTCTTT,CASSITQGGSTEAFF
TRBD1,many,TRBV5-1,TRBJ1-1,TGCGCCAGCAGCTCCACAGGGGGCAGAAGCACTGAAGCTTTCTTT,CASSSTGGRSTEAFF
TRBD2,few,TRBV11-2,TRBJ2-1,TGTGCCAGCAGCTTACTGCGGGGGGGATCATATGAGCAGTTCTTC,CASSLLRGGSYEQFF
-,many,TRBV10-3,TRBJ2-6,TGTGCCATCAGGAGGGGCGAGGGGCATGGCTCTGGGGCCAACGTCCTGACTTTC,CAIRRGEGHGSGANVLTF
TRBD1,many,TRBV29-1,TRBJ1-2,TGCAGCGTTGAACCTTCGACAGGGAACTATGGCTACACCTTC,CSVEPSTGNYGYTF
TRBD2,many,TRBV7-9,TRBJ2-2,TGTGCCAGCAGCTTAGCCAGCGGGAGGGCGAACACCGGGGAGCTGTTTTTT,CASSLASGRANTGELFF
-,many,TRBV24-1,TRBJ2-7,TGTGCCACCAGTGATCCCGGACTGGAGCAGTACTTC,CATSDPGLEQYF
-,many,TRBV20-1,TRBJ2-3,TGCAGTGCTCCCGGACGTAGCACAGATACGCAGTATTTT,CSAPGRSTDTQYF
TRBD2,-,TRBV19,TRBJ2-1,TGTGCCAGTAGGGGACTAGCCAGATATGAGCAGTTCTTC,CASRGLARYEQFF
-,few,TRBV7-8,TRBJ2-4,TGTGCCAGCAGCCCCCCCCTACGTCTAGCCAAAAACATTCAGTACTTC,CASSPPLRLAKNIQYF
-,few,TRBV7-7,TRBJ2-2,TGTGCCAGCACCACGCTCGGGTCAACCGGGGAGCTGTTTTTT,CASTTLGSTGELFF
-,many,TRBV12-3/TRBV12-4,TRBJ1-2,TGTGCCAGCAGACTGGGAGGGCTCGACTATGGCTACACCTTC,CASRLGGLDYGYTF
TRBD1,many,TRBV20-1,TRBJ1-4,TGCAGTACCCGCTCACGAGACAGGGATGTTGAAAAACTGTTTTTT,CSTRSRDRDVEKLFF
-,many,TRBV5-1,TRBJ2-2,TGCGCCAGCATTACCGAGGGCACCGGGGAGCTGTTTTTT,CASITEGTGELFF
-,many,TRBV15,TRBJ2-6,TGTGCCACCAGCAGAGATAAGTCCTACTCTGGGGCCAACGTCCTGACTTTC,CATSRDKSYSGANVLTF
-,-,TRBV28,TRBJ2-1,TGTGCCAGCAGTTTGGACTTCTCAGGCCATGAGCAGTTCTTC,CASSLDFSGHEQFF
-,many,TRBV20-1,TRBJ2-1,TGCAGTGCTAGCGTAAGATGGGGCCTCAATGAGCAGTTCTTC,CSASVRWGLNEQFF
TRBD2,many,TRBV7-9,TRBJ2-7,TGTGCCAGCAGCTTTACTAGCGCGGGCTACGAGCAGTACTTC,CASSFTSAGYEQYF
-,few,TRBV7-8,TRBJ1-1,TGTGCCAGCACCCTGGGGAACACTGAAGCTTTCTTT,CASTLGNTEAFF
-,many,TRBV20-1,TRBJ1-1,TGCAGTGCTACACTCCAGGAGAACACTGAAGCTTTCTTT,CSATLQENTEAFF
-,many,TRBV27,TRBJ2-6,TGTGCCAGCAGTCCATTTGCGGCTGGGGCCAACGTCCTGACTTTC,CASSPFAAGANVLTF
-,-,TRBV20-1,TRBJ2-7,TGCAGTGCTAGAGATCCTGGGAATGGCTCTCCCGAGCAGTACTTC,CSARDPGNGSPEQYF
TRBD2,many,TRBV24-1,TRBJ2-2,TGCGGGACTAGCGGGACAAACACCGGGGAGCTGTTTTTT,CGTSGTNTGELFF
TRBD2,many,TRBV7-8,TRBJ2-3,TGTGCCAGCAGCTTAGATAGCGGGAGTAATACGCAGTATTTT,CASSLDSGSNTQYF
-,-,TRBV20-1,TRBJ1-2,TGCAGTGTCAGGGACGGGACTCTATCTGGCTACACCTTC,CSVRDGTLSGYTF
-,many,TRBV5-1,TRBJ1-1,TGCGCCAGCAGCTTAGTTGGGGGGTCGAACACTGAAGCTTTCTTT,CASSLVGGSNTEAFF
-,many,TRBV14,TRBJ2-2,TGTGCCAGCAGCCAACAGGGTGGCACCGGGGAGCTGTTTTTT,CASSQQGGTGELFF
-,-,TRBV18,TRBJ1-1,TGTGCCAGCTCACGAAGCGGAGTTTTGAACACTGAAGCTTTCTTT,CASSRSGVLNTEAFF
-,many,TRBV5-8,TRBJ2-7,TGTGCCAGCAGCTTGGCCGGGGGCGGCTACGAGCAGTACTTC,CASSLAGGGYEQYF
TRBD2,many,TRBV20-1,TRBJ2-3,TGCAGTGCAACCGGGACTAGGAGCACAGATACGCAGTATTTT,CSATGTRSTDTQYF
-,many,TRBV19,TRBJ1-1,TGTGCCAGTAGTATACAGGGTGGAAGCACTGAAGCTTTCTTT,CASSIQGGSTEAFF
-,many,TRBV27,TRBJ2-1,TGTGCCAGCAGTCCCCCGGTCCTTAGCGAGAGCTCCTACAATGAGCAGTTCTTC,CASSPPVLSESSYNEQFF
TRBD1,-,TRBV2,TRBJ2-3,TGTGCCAGCAGGAACCGGGGGACAGGAGGGGCCACAGATACGCAGTATTTT,CASRNRGTGGATDTQYF
-,many,TRBV12-3/TRBV12-4,TRBJ1-1,TGTGCCAGCAGTCCCGCGGGGGGTTTGCCAGCTTTCTTT,CASSPAGGLPAFF